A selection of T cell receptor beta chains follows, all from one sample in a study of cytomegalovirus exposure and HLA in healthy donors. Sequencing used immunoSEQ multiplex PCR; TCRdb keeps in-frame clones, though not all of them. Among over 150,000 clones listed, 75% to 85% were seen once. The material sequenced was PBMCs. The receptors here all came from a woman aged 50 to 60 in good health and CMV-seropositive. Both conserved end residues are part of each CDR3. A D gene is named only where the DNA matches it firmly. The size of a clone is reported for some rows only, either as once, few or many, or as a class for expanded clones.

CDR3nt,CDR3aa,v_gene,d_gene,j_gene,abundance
TGTGCCAGCAGCTTGAACAGAATGAATCAGCCCCAGCATTTT,CASSLNRMNQPQHF,TRBV5-6,-,TRBJ1-5,-
TGTGCCAGCAGCTTGGACAGGGGCAGGGTGAATGAGCAGTTCTTC,CASSLDRGRVNEQFF,TRBV5-6,TRBD1,TRBJ2-1,few
TGTGCCTGGAGTTCGCAGGCCTACAATGAGCAGTTCTTC,CAWSSQAYNEQFF,TRBV30,-,TRBJ2-1,-
TGTGCCTGGAGTGACCCCTTCCCCAACAGGGAGGGGATCTCCTACGAGCAGTACTTC,CAWSDPFPNREGISYEQYF,TRBV30,-,TRBJ2-7,-
TGCGCCAGTACAGGGGAACTACAGGGCTATGGCTACACCTTC,CASTGELQGYGYTF,TRBV5-1,TRBD1,TRBJ1-2,-
TGTGCCAGTAGTTTACAGGGGGCGTCATTTGGCTACACCTTC,CASSLQGASFGYTF,TRBV19,TRBD1,TRBJ1-2,-
TGTGCCAGCAGCCAAGGGAAGGGAGGAAATCAGCCCCAGCATTTT,CASSQGKGGNQPQHF,TRBV4-2,-,TRBJ1-5,-
TGCGCCAGCAGCGGGACAGGGGACACTGAAGCTTTCTTT,CASSGTGDTEAFF,TRBV5-1,TRBD1,TRBJ1-1,-
TGTGCCAGCAGCCCGGACAGGCCTAACTATGGCTACACCTTC,CASSPDRPNYGYTF,TRBV5-6,TRBD1,TRBJ1-2,-
TGCGCCAGCAGCTTGGCCTTCAGCGGGGAGGGGTACAATGAGCAGTTCTTC,CASSLAFSGEGYNEQFF,TRBV5-1,TRBD2,TRBJ2-1,-
TGTGCCAGCAAGAGGGCGGGGCAGGACCTCCACTTT,CASKRAGQDLHF,TRBV25-1,-,TRBJ1-6,-
TGTGCCAGCAGTCCCGGAGGGTTAGGGACAGATACGCAGTATTTT,CASSPGGLGTDTQYF,TRBV6-5,-,TRBJ2-3,few
TGTGCCAGCAGTGAAACAGGGGAAGGCTACACCTTC,CASSETGEGYTF,TRBV2,TRBD1,TRBJ1-2,-
TGTGCCAGCAGCTACCCCCGGGAGGGCGGGGGCCAAAACACCGGGGAGCTGTTTTTT,CASSYPREGGGQNTGELFF,TRBV11-2,TRBD2,TRBJ2-2,-
TGCGCCGGGGGGGCCACGGACAGGGGGACCTACGAGCAGTACTTC,CAGGATDRGTYEQYF,TRBV5-1,TRBD1,TRBJ2-7,-
TGTGCCAGCAGTTCCCTACTAGCGGGGGGGCCGGGCATTCAGTACTTC,CASSSLLAGGPGIQYF,TRBV6-5,TRBD2,TRBJ2-4,-
TGCAGCGCGGGGGGGGACAGTGCCTACGAGCAGTACTTC,CSAGGDSAYEQYF,TRBV29-1,-,TRBJ2-7,-
TGTGCCAGCAGCCAAGATGTCCAGGGGGCGGGAGGCTACACCTTC,CASSQDVQGAGGYTF,TRBV4-2,TRBD1,TRBJ1-2,once
TGCGCCAGCAGCTCTAGCGGGGGGGCCGGGGAGACCCAGTACTTC,CASSSSGGAGETQYF,TRBV5-1,TRBD2,TRBJ2-5,-
TGTGCCAGCAGCTTCGGCGCGGGTGCGGTCACCGGGGAGCTGTTTTTT,CASSFGAGAVTGELFF,TRBV11-2,-,TRBJ2-2,-
TGTGCTAGCAGCCCCTCCGGGACAGGGCGTTCTGGGGCCAACGTCCTGACTTTC,CASSPSGTGRSGANVLTF,TRBV7-7,TRBD1,TRBJ2-6,-
TGTGCCAGCAGTCCACAAGGAAGCGGGGGTATGAACGAGCAGTACTTC,CASSPQGSGGMNEQYF,TRBV27,TRBD2,TRBJ2-7,-
TGTGCCAGCAGCTTCTCCGGAACAGGGCCAGATACGCAGTATTTT,CASSFSGTGPDTQYF,TRBV5-8,-,TRBJ2-3,-
TGTGCCTGGTGTCCCGGGGGGAATTCACCCCTCCACTTT,CAWCPGGNSPLHF,TRBV30,-,TRBJ1-6,-
TGTGCCAGCAGCTTGTTCGGGACTAGCGGAACAGATACGCAGTATTTT,CASSLFGTSGTDTQYF,TRBV5-8,TRBD2,TRBJ2-3,few
TGTGCCAGCAGCTTAGATTTAGGGGTCACTGAAGCTTTCTTT,CASSLDLGVTEAFF,TRBV11-2,-,TRBJ1-1,-
TGCGCCAGCAGCTGGGAGGGTGAGCAGTTCTTC,CASSWEGEQFF,TRBV5-1,TRBD2,TRBJ2-1,-
TGCAGCGTTGATTCCAGGGGGAACTATGGCTACACCTTC,CSVDSRGNYGYTF,TRBV29-1,TRBD1,TRBJ1-2,-
TGCGCCAGCAGCTTGAGCAGGGGCCACTACGAGCAGTACTTC,CASSLSRGHYEQYF,TRBV5-1,-,TRBJ2-7,-
TGTGCCACCAGTCCATCGTGGACAGGGAGAAATGGCTACACCTTC,CATSPSWTGRNGYTF,TRBV19,TRBD1,TRBJ1-2,-
TGCGCCAGCAGCTTGAACGGACAGACTCTATACGAGCAGTACTTC,CASSLNGQTLYEQYF,TRBV5-1,-,TRBJ2-7,few
TGTGCCAGCAGTTTTATGCAGGGGGGAACAGATACGCAGTATTTT,CASSFMQGGTDTQYF,TRBV27,-,TRBJ2-3,-
TGTGCCTGGAGAAATCAGGCAAGCACAGATACGCAGTATTTT,CAWRNQASTDTQYF,TRBV30,-,TRBJ2-3,once
TGTGCCAGCAGCCGGCGCTTTGGGCGGGGGGGCGGAACAGATACGCAGTATTTT,CASSRRFGRGGGTDTQYF,TRBV7-2,TRBD2,TRBJ2-3,-
TGTGCCAGCAGTTTCGGGACAGGGCAAACCGGGGAGCTGTTTTTT,CASSFGTGQTGELFF,TRBV7-3,TRBD1,TRBJ2-2,-
TGTGCCAGCAGCTTTTCCGCGACAGGGGCCAGCTCCTATAATTCACCCCTCCACTTT,CASSFSATGASSYNSPLHF,TRBV7-9,TRBD1,TRBJ1-6,-
TGTGCCAGCAGGCCCGGGGTCGGTAATTCACCCCTCCACTTT,CASRPGVGNSPLHF,TRBV14,-,TRBJ1-6,-
TGTGCCAGCTCACCCACCGGACAGGGGGTGAACACTGAAGCTTTCTTT,CASSPTGQGVNTEAFF,TRBV18,TRBD1,TRBJ1-1,once
TGCGCCAGCAGCCCGACTTCCGGGACAATCTACGAGCAGTACTTC,CASSPTSGTIYEQYF,TRBV5-1,-,TRBJ2-7,-
TGCGCCAGCAGCTTCGGGACAGGGAGACGGGAGACCCAGTACTTC,CASSFGTGRRETQYF,TRBV5-1,TRBD1,TRBJ2-5,-
TGTGCCAGCAGCCTACCGGGGAAAGTGAACACTGAAGCTTTCTTT,CASSLPGKVNTEAFF,TRBV7-9,-,TRBJ1-1,-
TGTGCCAGCAGCTTTCGAGCGTCTAGCACAGATACGCAGTATTTT,CASSFRASSTDTQYF,TRBV11-3,-,TRBJ2-3,-
TGCGCCAGCAGGGGACGGGGGACGAACACCGGGGAGCTGTTTTTT,CASRGRGTNTGELFF,TRBV5-1,-,TRBJ2-2,-
TGTGCCAGCAGTCTAGGACTAGGCACTGAAGCTTTCTTT,CASSLGLGTEAFF,TRBV2,-,TRBJ1-1,-
TGTGCCAGCAGTCCGGACAGGGGAGGGGGCTACACCTTC,CASSPDRGGGYTF,TRBV27,TRBD1,TRBJ1-2,-
TGTGCCAGCAGCGTCGGGACAGGGGGTGAAAAACTGTTTTTT,CASSVGTGGEKLFF,TRBV9,TRBD1,TRBJ1-4,-
TGTGCCAGCAGCACCGGCTGGCCGCCAGGAACAGATACGCAGTATTTT,CASSTGWPPGTDTQYF,TRBV7-9,-,TRBJ2-3,-
TGCGCCAGCAGCTTGCGGGGGGCCGGCACAGATACGCAGTATTTT,CASSLRGAGTDTQYF,TRBV5-1,-,TRBJ2-3,-